Included here is one T cell receptor (beta chain) sequence, with context. These data originate in a study of blood T cell repertoires in COVID-19. Overall study context: Sites in the United States, Italy and Spain provided acute and convalescent COVID-19 samples.

In the original processing: The authors estimated nucleated cell counts from reference gene primer amplification. Assay used: immunoSEQ multiplex PCR; TCRdb lists only in-frame clones, some missing. D and trimming were read from the DNA, whereas the V and J calls and clone size are those reported in that table. The top ten clones hold roughly 1.2% of a sample with tens of thousands of clones, roughly 90% of them seen once. CDR1 and CDR2 (germline): MDHEN, SYDVKM. V was pared by 6 bases and J by 1 base, with 12 bases between. There are 14 residues in the CDR3. Sequenced material: peripheral blood. The J gene is TRBJ1-2, the V gene TRBV28; D possibly corresponds to TRBD1 (6 bases). The receptor was isolated from a woman aged 55-75 years with acute or convalescent COVID-19. Here the CDR3 reads CASSPPGDNYGYTF. CDR3 nucleotide sequence: TGTGCCAGCAGCCCCCCAGGGGATAACTATGGCTACACCTTC.